One sample yielded the 31 T cell receptor beta chains listed below, sequenced in a study of blood T cell repertoires in COVID-19. Only in-frame clones appear in the TCRdb table, and some are missing; sequencing was by immunoSEQ multiplex PCR. The sample has 53,000 or so clones, 65% to 85% seen once. The specimen was peripheral blood. Receptors were obtained from a human donor with active or convalescent COVID-19. The donor label of this sample is uncertain.

A few counts support this clone. The genes are TRBV7-6 and TRBJ2-5, with D unclear. V lost 5 bases, J lost 5 bases, and 9 bases lay in between. Germline values: CDR1 SGHVS, CDR2 FNYEAQ. CDR3 length equals 12 residues. CDR3 sequence reads: CASSNPGETQYF. The CDR3 region has the DNA TGTGCCAGCAGCAACCCCGGGGAGACCCAGTACTTC.

The chain couples TRBV9 to TRBJ2-3; no firm D call. The length of the CDR3 is 16 residues. V was clipped by 0 bases and J by 2 bases, with 13 bases between them. CDR1 SGDLS and CDR2 YYNGEE come from the germline V gene. Here the CDR3 reads CASSVGGLPYTDTQYF. In DNA form, the CDR3 reads TGTGCCAGCAGCGTAGGCGGTCTCCCCTACACAGATACGCAGTATTTT. Combining the CDR3 with reference TRBV9 and TRBJ2-3 gives the whole variable domain DSGVTQTPKHLITATGQRVTLRCSPRSGDLSVYWYQQSLDQGLQFLIQYYNGEERAKGNILERFSAQQFPDLHSELNLSSLELGDSALYFCASSVGGLPYTDTQYFGPGTRLTVL.

The chain carries TRBV7-6 and TRBJ2-7; D might be TRBD1 (7 bases). The CDR3 sequence is 15 residues long. Looked up from germline, CDR1 is SGHVS and CDR2 is FNYEAQ. V was trimmed by 3 bases and J by 5 bases, leaving 17 bases between them. In nucleotides, the CDR3 is TGTGCCAGCAGCTTGGAGGGGGCGCGGTACGACGAGCAGTACTTC. This sequence encodes CASSLEGARYDEQYF. The full variable domain, rest sourced from reference TRBV7-6 and TRBJ2-7, is GAGVSQSPRYKVTKRGQDVALRCDPISGHVSLYWYRQALGQGPEFLTYFNYEAQQDKSGLPNDRFSAERPEGSISTLTIQRTEQRDSAMYRCASSLEGARYDEQYFGPGTRLTVT.

This clone showed up just once. The chain links TRBV7-9 to TRBJ2-7, with 7 bases lining up with TRBD1. The CDR3 length is 15 residues. Germline V gene data show CDR1 as SEHNR and CDR2 as FQNEAQ (reference sequence). Germline trimming cut 4 bases from V and 3 bases from J; bases unmatched to any gene: 9. The CDR3 region is CASSSHSGTDYEQYF. CDR3 DNA sequence: TGTGCCAGCAGCTCACATTCCGGGACAGACTACGAGCAGTACTTC. The full variable domain, completed using reference TRBV7-9 and TRBJ2-7, is DTGVSQNPRHKITKRGQNVTFRCDPISEHNRLYWYRQTLGQGPEFLTYFQNEAQLEKSRLLSDRFSAERPKGSFSTLEIQRTEQGDSAMYLCASSSHSGTDYEQYFGPGTRLTVT.

The chain carries TRBV28 and TRBJ1-1; TRBD1 might be the D (5 bases). The CDR3 extends over 15 amino acids. Germline V gene lookup returns CDR1 MDHEN and CDR2 SYDVKM. V lost 5 bases and J lost 5, with 18 bases in between. In DNA, the CDR3 is TGTGCCAGCAGTCTACCCCTCGGGGGTGGTACTGAAGCTTTCTTT. This sequence encodes CASSLPLGGGTEAFF.

This clone has a single count. V usage is TRBV11-1 and J usage is TRBJ1-3; D might be TRBD1 (5 bases). Germline V gene sequence: CDR1 SGHAT, CDR2 FQDESV (reference sequence). Trimming removed 3 bases from V and 4 bases from J, with 10 bases in between. The CDR3 extends over 14 amino acids. The CDR3 protein is CASSFLGAGNTIYF. The CDR3 DNA follows: TGTGCCAGCAGCTTTTTAGGGGCCGGAAACACCATATATTTT.

This clone has just a few counts. The chain carries TRBV2 and TRBJ2-7; 10 positions agree with TRBD2. Germline V gene sequence: CDR1 SNHLY, CDR2 FYNNEI. The V and J ends lost 2 bases and 6 bases, in that order; junction bases with no gene match: 4. This CDR3 spans 14 amino acids. This chain's CDR3 is CASSEQAGGGEQYF. The DNA for the CDR3 is TGTGCCAGCAGTGAACAAGCGGGAGGGGGCGAGCAGTACTTC. Drawing the rest from reference TRBV2 and TRBJ2-7, the complete variable domain is EPEVTQTPSHQVTQMGQEVILRCVPISNHLYFYWYRQILGQKVEFLVSFYNNEISEKSEIFDDQFSVERPDGSNFTLKIRSTKLEDSAMYFCASSEQAGGGEQYFGPGTRLTVT.

This clone showed up just a few times. V gene TRBV6-5 combines with J gene TRBJ2-7; D is possibly TRBD2 (6 bases). Germline CDR1 MNHEY, CDR2 SVGAGI. The CDR3 consists of 14 residues. Trimming cost V 8 bases and J 1 base, with 15 bases left between them. The CDR3 region is CASGRTTQSYEQYF. CDR3 in DNA: TGTGCCAGCGGTAGGACTACCCAGTCCTACGAGCAGTACTTC.

The V call is TRBV14, the J call TRBJ2-3; TRBD2 aligns across 8 bases. The CDR3 has 17 residues. Germline CDR1 is SGHDN and CDR2 is FVKESK. V lost 4 bases to trimming and J lost 2 bases; unmatched junction nucleotides: 11. CDR3 nucleotide sequence: TGTGCCAGCAGCCGAATACCGGGACTAGAACTCACAGATACGCAGTATTTT. As protein: CASSRIPGLELTDTQYF.

The V and J genes are TRBV10-3 and TRBJ1-1; perhaps TRBD1 as D (5 bases). The CDR3 totals 14 residues. V lost 7 bases, J lost 0 bases, and 12 bases lay in between. The V gene's germline CDR1 is ENHRY and CDR2 SYGVKD. The CDR3: CAINPTTVNTEAFF. Written as DNA, the CDR3 is TGTGCCATCAATCCCACGACAGTGAACACTGAAGCTTTCTTT.

The rearrangement joins TRBV2 to TRBJ2-1; no firm D call. The CDR3 is made up of 13 amino acids. CDR1 is SNHLY, CDR2 FYNNEI, per germline. Trimming took off 11 bases at V and 0 bases at J, with 11 bases between the two ends. CDR3 protein: CAGGSLSYNEQFF. The CDR3 nucleotides are TGTGCCGGCGGTTCTCTCTCCTACAATGAGCAGTTCTTC. Supplemented by reference TRBV2 and TRBJ2-1, the full variable domain reads EPEVTQTPSHQVTQMGQEVILRCVPISNHLYFYWYRQILGQKVEFLVSFYNNEISEKSEIFDDQFSVERPDGSNFTLKIRSTKLEDSAMYFCAGGSLSYNEQFFGPGTRLTVL.

This sequence joins TRBV12-5 and TRBJ2-2, with TRBD1 matching over 8 bases. Germline CDR1 LGHNT, CDR2 FRNRAP. This CDR3 is built from 15 residues. V lost 6 bases to trimming and J lost 5 bases; unmatched junction nucleotides: 8. The CDR3: CASGLDREETGELFF. The DNA of the CDR3 is TGTGCTAGTGGCCTGGACAGGGAGGAAACCGGGGAGCTGTTTTTT. Full variable domain (missing parts from reference TRBV12-5 and TRBJ2-2): DARVTQTPRHKVTEMGQEVTMRCQPILGHNTVFWYRQTMMQGLELLAYFRNRAPLDDSGMPKDRFSAEMPDATLATLKIQPSEPRDSAVYFCASGLDREETGELFFGEGSRLTVL.

The chain has TRBV28 and TRBJ2-3; the D is unclear. The CDR3 totals 13 residues. V was shortened by 6 bases and J by 2 bases, with 9 bases between the two germline ends. Per germline, CDR1 MDHEN and CDR2 SYDVKM. The CDR3 coding sequence is TGTGCCAGCAGGGTACAAAACACAGATACGCAGTATTTT. It translates to CASRVQNTDTQYF.

This clone appeared many times. The rearrangement joins TRBV29-1 to TRBJ1-3; a weak D match, TRBD1 (6 bases). V gave up 4 bases and J gave up 4 bases, with 8 bases separating them. The CDR3 covers 12 residues. The germline CDR1 and CDR2 sequences are SQVTM and ANQGSEA. DNA for the CDR3: TGCAGCGTTGCACAGGGCGGAAACACCATATATTTT. Its translation: CSVAQGGNTIYF.

V usage is TRBV7-3 and J usage is TRBJ2-1; 8 nucleotides line up with TRBD2. The CDR3 has 16 residues. After removal of 4 bases from V and 0 bases from J, the junction contained 5 bases not matched to a gene. The germline gives CDR1 SGHTA, CDR2 FQGTGA. CDR3 sequence (DNA): TGTGCCAGCAGCTGGGATAGCGGGACCTCCTACAATGAGCAGTTCTTC. This sequence encodes CASSWDSGTSYNEQFF.

The chain uses TRBV30 and TRBJ1-5, with 12 bases matching TRBD1. This CDR3 spans 16 amino acids. J gave up 4 bases and V 3 bases, and 7 bases lay outside the gene matches. Germline V gene sequence: CDR1 GTSNPN, CDR2 SVGIG (reference sequence). This CDR3 is CAWRGGTGGPNQPQHF. For the CDR3, the DNA is TGTGCCTGGAGGGGCGGGACAGGGGGCCCGAATCAGCCCCAGCATTTT.

This chain uses TRBV5-1 with TRBJ2-7; perhaps TRBD1 as D (6 bases). V was clipped by 2 bases and J by 2 bases, with 11 bases between them. Germline CDR1 is SGHRS and CDR2 is YFSETQ. This CDR3 comprises 14 residues. The CDR3 protein is CASSFEGTTYEQYF. CDR3 sequence (DNA): TGCGCCAGCAGCTTTGAGGGGACAACCTACGAGCAGTACTTC.

This chain uses TRBV6-5 with TRBJ1-5, with D maybe TRBD1 (5 bases). This CDR3 is 15 amino acids long. The V and J ends lost 8 bases and 7 bases respectively, with 21 bases between them. CDR1 and CDR2 from the germline V gene are MNHEY and SVGAGI. The CDR3 reads CASHTRGGVGQPQHF. The CDR3 DNA reads as TGTGCCAGCCACACTCGGGGGGGGGTAGGCCAGCCCCAGCATTTT.

The J gene is TRBJ1-6, the V gene TRBV7-2; D call uncertain. Germline V gives CDR1 SGHTA, CDR2 FQGNSA. The CDR3 has 14 residues. V dropped 5 bases and J dropped 4 bases, with 9 bases sitting between them. CDR3 sequence (DNA): TGTGCCAGCAGCGAGAGGGAGTATAATTCACCCCTCCACTTT. This gives the protein CASSEREYNSPLHF. Looking up the rest from reference TRBV7-2 and TRBJ1-6 gives the full variable domain: GAGVSQSPSNKVTEKGKDVELRCDPISGHTALYWYRQSLGQGLEFLIYFQGNSAPDKSGLPSDRFSAERTGGSVSTLTIQRTQQEDSAVYLCASSEREYNSPLHFGNGTRLTVT.

This clone was detected once. This chain joins TRBV27 and TRBJ1-5; TRBD1 aligns across 9 bases. V was pared by 5 bases and J by 6 bases, with 8 bases of the junction left unmatched. Germline values: CDR1 MNHEY, CDR2 SMNVEV (reference sequence). The CDR3 runs 15 residues. The CDR3 DNA reads TGTGCCAGCAGTCCGATGGGACAGGGCCCTCAGCCCCAGCATTTT. Translating it yields CASSPMGQGPQPQHF.

The chain is built from TRBV30 and TRBJ2-5, with 8 nucleotides matching TRBD1. CDR1 is GTSNPN and CDR2 is SVGIG in the germline V gene (reference sequence). The V gene end was trimmed by 1 base and the J gene end by 5 bases; junction bases not matched to a gene: 3. The CDR3 loop spans 13 amino acids. The CDR3 sequence is CAWSGTGRETQYF. CDR3 DNA: TGTGCCTGGAGTGGGACAGGGAGGGAGACCCAGTACTTC.

The gene calls are TRBV7-3 and TRBJ2-3; TRBD2 matches 12 bases. Trimming removed 2 bases from V and 4 bases from J; junction bases left unmatched: 7. This CDR3 region has 17 residues. Germline V gives CDR1 SGHTA, CDR2 FQGTGA. In nucleotides, the CDR3 is TGTGCCAGCAGCTTAGGAGGGTCTAGCGGGAGGGCAGATACGCAGTATTTT. It yields the protein CASSLGGSSGRADTQYF.

V is TRBV5-1 and J is TRBJ2-3; 8 bases align to TRBD2. The trim removed 0 bases at V and 6 bases at J, leaving 9 bases unmatched. Per germline, CDR1 SGHRS and CDR2 YFSETQ. This CDR3 has 16 amino acids. The CDR3 DNA sequence: TGCGCCAGCAGCTTGGACGCGGGAGGACCTCTTGATACGCAGTATTTT. Its protein product is CASSLDAGGPLDTQYF.

This chain links TRBV7-9 with TRBJ2-3, with TRBD1 matching 9 bases. With 1 base clipped from V and 1 base from J, the junction kept 3 bases outside the gene matches. CDR3 length: 16 amino acids. The germline V gene encodes CDR1 SEHNR and CDR2 FQNEAQ (reference sequence). The CDR3 bases are TGTGCCAGCAGCTTAGGGAGGACAGGGGGCACAGATACGCAGTATTTT. Translation: CASSLGRTGGTDTQYF. The variable domain in full, completed from reference TRBV7-9 and TRBJ2-3, reads DTGVSQNPRHKITKRGQNVTFRCDPISEHNRLYWYRQTLGQGPEFLTYFQNEAQLEKSRLLSDRFSAERPKGSFSTLEIQRTEQGDSAMYLCASSLGRTGGTDTQYFGPGTRLTVL.

The chain has TRBV5-1 and TRBJ2-3, with D hard to call. The V gene lost 0 bases and the J gene lost 0 bases, with 5 bases spanning the gap. The CDR3 loop spans 14 amino acids. The germline V gene has CDR1 SGHRS and CDR2 YFSETQ. In DNA form, the CDR3 reads TGCGCCAGCAGCTTGGCCTCTAGCACAGATACGCAGTATTTT. As protein: CASSLASSTDTQYF.

The chain links TRBV19 to TRBJ1-6; 9 positions agree with TRBD1. Germline V lookup: CDR1 LNHDA, CDR2 SQIVND (reference sequence). Trimming removed 5 bases from V and 16 bases from J; junction bases left unmatched: 12. CDR3 length: 14 amino acids. CDR3 sequence reads: CASSPGTGPMRLHF. As DNA, the CDR3 is TGTGCCAGTAGTCCCGGGACAGGGCCCATGCGACTCCACTTT.

CDR3 coding DNA: TGTGCCAGCAGTGGCCCCGGGGTTGCAGCCTATGGCTACACCTTC. It is translated as CASSGPGVAAYGYTF. The chain links TRBV6-2 or TRBV6-3 to TRBJ1-2; no definite D call. Trimming took 5 bases from V and 4 from J, leaving 17 bases between them. The V gene's germline CDR1 is MNHEY and CDR2 SVGEGT. This CDR3 has 15 residues.

This chain links TRBV14 with TRBJ1-1; 10 bases align to TRBD1. This CDR3 comprises 17 residues. Germline V gives CDR1 SGHDN, CDR2 FVKESK. Trimming removed 6 bases from V and 6 bases from J; junction bases left unmatched: 16. The CDR3 sequence is CASSRLRDRGLSAEAFF. The CDR3, as DNA: TGTGCCAGCAGTCGCCTCCGGGACAGGGGTCTATCAGCTGAAGCTTTCTTT.

This chain uses TRBV29-1 with TRBJ1-1, with TRBD1 as a possible D gene (6 bases). Trimming removed 8 bases from V and 3 bases from J, with 16 bases in between. CDR1 and CDR2 (germline): SQVTM, ANQGSEA. The CDR3 has 13 residues. CDR3 protein: CSSLTGGYTEAFF. For the CDR3, the DNA is TGCAGCTCCCTGACGGGGGGCTACACTGAAGCTTTCTTT.

The gene calls are TRBV7-2 and TRBJ2-1; D possibly corresponds to TRBD2 (6 bases). The germline V and J ends were trimmed by 0 bases and 4 bases, with 13 bases remaining between them. Germline CDR1 is SGHTA and CDR2 is FQGNSA. The CDR3 runs to 16 residues. The CDR3 is CASSLAGAGSYNEQFF. Written as DNA, the CDR3 is TGTGCCAGCAGCTTAGCGGGCGCGGGATCTTACAATGAGCAGTTCTTC.

The gene calls are TRBV30 and TRBJ2-1; 7 positions agree with TRBD1. The CDR3 extends over 13 amino acids. The V and J ends lost 0 bases and 9 bases, in that order; junction bases with no gene match: 5. In germline, CDR1 is GTSNPN, CDR2 SVGIG (reference sequence). The CDR3 reads CAWSVDRESEQFF. The CDR3 DNA is TGTGCCTGGAGTGTAGACAGGGAAAGTGAGCAGTTCTTC.